This T cell receptor (beta chain) was recorded in a study of blood T cells in healthy people across ages. The second PCR ran about 6 to 11 cycles with a sample-barcoded 5' primer and J-beta primers. MiXCR, applied by TCRdb to the 5' RACE reads, yields one record per CDR3 protein. The repertoire holds roughly 410,000 distinct CDR3 sequences, with 45% to 60% as singletons. The V segment lost 8 bases and the J segment 7 bases; nucleotides outside the gene matches: 7. Germline assignment: CDR1 MNHEY and CDR2 SMNVEV (reference sequence). The CDR3 is 14 residues long. This sequence originates from a man aged 60 to 69 in good health. The sample was blood. This chain links TRBV27 with TRBJ2-1; 11 bases are a match to TRBD1. This CDR3 is CASGIGQGANEQFF. Written as DNA, the CDR3 is TGTGCCAGCGGGATCGGACAGGGGGCGAATGAGCAGTTCTTC.